These 15 T cell receptor beta chains were sequenced from one sample in a study of cytomegalovirus exposure and HLA in healthy donors. The PCR used 60 Vbeta and 13 Jbeta primers. Only in-frame clones appear in the TCRdb table, and some are missing; sequencing was by immunoSEQ multiplex PCR. The data hold under 150,000 clones, with approximately 80% observed a single time. The source material was PBMCs. The receptors originated from a male donor in good health and CMV-seronegative.

This chain connects TRBV27 to TRBJ1-1, with D perhaps matching TRBD1 (6 bases). The V gene's germline CDR1 is MNHEY and CDR2 SMNVEV (reference sequence). The germline V and J ends were trimmed by 4 bases and 2 bases, with 11 bases remaining between them. This CDR3 spans 14 amino acids. CDR3 sequence: CASSYHRANTEAFF. CDR3 in DNA: TGTGCCAGCAGTTACCACAGGGCAAACACTGAAGCTTTCTTT.

This clone has a single count. The chain carries TRBV28 and TRBJ2-1; a possible D gene is TRBD1 (6 bases). The V end was cut by 3 bases, the J end by 4 bases, with 13 bases between. Germline CDR1 is MDHEN and CDR2 is SYDVKM. The CDR3 consists of 15 residues. As DNA, the CDR3 is TGTGCCAGCAGTTTTAACAGGGTAGGATACAATGAGCAGTTCTTC. Translation: CASSFNRVGYNEQFF.

This rearrangement joins TRBV6-5 to TRBJ1-3, with TRBD1 identical over 7 bases. CDR1 and CDR2 from the germline V gene are MNHEY and SVGAGI. V was clipped by 6 bases and J by 0 bases; unmatched bases: 5. This CDR3 is built from 15 residues. The CDR3 nucleotides read TGTGCCAGCAGACCCAACAGGGGCTCTGGAAACACCATATATTTT. This translates into CASRPNRGSGNTIYF.

The genes are TRBV4-1 and TRBJ2-2; 7 bases map to TRBD1. The V gene's germline CDR1 is MGHRA and CDR2 YSYEKL. This CDR3 spans 16 amino acids. The V segment lost 2 bases and the J segment 4 bases; nucleotides outside the gene matches: 7. Here the CDR3 DNA reads TGCGCCAGCAGCCAAAACCCCTCAGGGGGCACCGGGGAGCTGTTTTTT. Protein: CASSQNPSGGTGELFF.

The chain has TRBV18 and TRBJ2-6; D possibly corresponds to TRBD1 (6 bases). Per the germline V gene, CDR1 is KGHSH and CDR2 is LQKENI. Trimming removed 3 bases from V and 0 bases from J, with 18 bases in between. This CDR3 has 19 amino acids. The CDR3 loop reads CASSPQTPGQSSGANVLTF. The CDR3 bases are TGTGCCAGCTCACCGCAAACACCGGGACAAAGCTCTGGGGCCAACGTCCTGACTTTC.

This sequence joins TRBV10-1 and TRBJ2-7, with 9 bases aligning to TRBD1. This CDR3 region has 16 residues. The V gene end was trimmed by 4 bases and the J gene end by 0 bases; junction bases not matched to a gene: 7. Germline CDR1 WNHNN, CDR2 SYGVQD (reference sequence). This CDR3 reads CASSGDRAPSSYEQYF. CDR3 nucleotides: TGCGCCAGCAGTGGGGACAGGGCCCCCAGCTCCTACGAGCAGTACTTC.

The rearrangement uses TRBV4-2 and TRBJ2-7; 8 nucleotides align to TRBD1. The CDR3 consists of 16 residues. V lost 0 bases to trimming and J lost 5 bases; unmatched junction nucleotides: 9. Per germline, CDR1 LGHNA and CDR2 YNFKEQ. CDR3 in amino acids: CASSQDRTGWWNEQYF. The CDR3 nucleotides are TGTGCCAGCAGCCAAGATAGGACAGGGTGGTGGAACGAGCAGTACTTC.

V is TRBV19 and J is TRBJ1-5; the D is unclear. The CDR3 runs 13 residues. Germline V CDR1 and CDR2: LNHDA, SQIVND (reference sequence). Trimming cost V 5 bases and J 7 bases, with 12 bases left between them. This CDR3 reads CASSPQAEQPQHF. For the CDR3, the DNA is TGTGCCAGTAGTCCCCAGGCTGAGCAGCCCCAGCATTTT.

This sequence joins TRBV7-3 and TRBJ2-5; a weak D match, TRBD1 (6 bases). The J call may be incorrect, as the DNA end agrees better with TRBJ2-7. This CDR3 spans 16 amino acids. Germline lookup yields CDR1 SGHTA and CDR2 FQGTGA. CDR3 in amino acids: CASSWPTGWDEGEQYF. In nucleotides, the CDR3 is TGTGCCAGCAGCTGGCCCACAGGGTGGGACGAGGGCGAGCAGTACTTC.

This clone was seen only a few times. In DNA form, the CDR3 reads TGTGCCAGCAGTCCACCGACAGGTTTGTGGGCTTTCTTT. It codes for CASSPPTGLWAFF. This sequence joins TRBV28 and TRBJ1-1; tentative D call: TRBD1 (6 bases). The CDR3 has 13 amino acids. Trimming stripped 5 bases from V and 11 bases from J, with 18 bases between. Germline V lookup: CDR1 MDHEN, CDR2 SYDVKM.

The chain combines TRBV7-9 with TRBJ2-3; the D gene is possibly TRBD2 (5 bases). The CDR3 is 15 amino acids. From germline, CDR1 is SEHNR and CDR2 FQNEAQ (reference sequence). V gave up 3 bases and J gave up 6 bases, with 16 bases separating them. The CDR3 region is CASSFSGNGGDTQYF. CDR3 sequence (DNA): TGTGCCAGCAGCTTCAGCGGTAACGGCGGGGATACGCAGTATTTT. The whole variable domain, remainder taken from reference TRBV7-9 and TRBJ2-3, is DTGVSQNPRHKITKRGQNVTFRCDPISEHNRLYWYRQTLGQGPEFLTYFQNEAQLEKSRLLSDRFSAERPKGSFSTLEIQRTEQGDSAMYLCASSFSGNGGDTQYFGPGTRLTVL.

The V call is TRBV6-5, the J call TRBJ1-3; D gene unclear. In germline, CDR1 is MNHEY, CDR2 SVGAGI. Trimming pared 0 bases from V and 0 bases from J, leaving 9 bases between. This CDR3 is built from 16 residues. The CDR3 DNA reads as TGTGCCAGCAGTTACTCGATAGTCGGCTCTGGAAACACCATATATTTT. Amino acid sequence: CASSYSIVGSGNTIYF.

The chain combines TRBV7-9 with TRBJ2-1, with 7 bases fitting TRBD1. This CDR3 has 12 residues. Germline V lookup: CDR1 SEHNR, CDR2 FQNEAQ (reference sequence). V was clipped by 6 bases and J by 10 bases; unmatched bases: 6. Written as DNA, the CDR3 is TGTGCCAGCAGACAAACAGGGGAAGAGCAGTTCTTC. Translation gives CASRQTGEEQFF.

This chain connects TRBV5-1 to TRBJ2-7; D ambiguous. The CDR3 spans 15 residues. CDR1 is SGHRS, CDR2 YFSETQ, per germline. The V end lost 0 bases, the J end lost 0 bases, and 10 bases lay between the germline ends. Here the CDR3 reads CASSLEAANSYEQYF. The DNA of the CDR3 is TGCGCCAGCAGCTTGGAGGCGGCAAACTCCTACGAGCAGTACTTC.

J is TRBJ1-1 and V is TRBV7-3, with 9 bases that match TRBD1. Trimming took 6 bases from V and 3 from J; bases not matched to a gene: 5. This CDR3 has 14 residues. CDR1 and CDR2 (germline): SGHTA, FQGTGA. The DNA of the CDR3 is TGTGCCAGCAGATCCCGACAGGGGGACACTGAAGCTTTCTTT. This codes for CASRSRQGDTEAFF.